The source of this T cell receptor (beta chain) is a study of cytomegalovirus exposure and HLA in healthy donors. 13 Jbeta primers and 60 Vbeta primers were used for the PCR. Libraries were prepared by immunoSEQ multiplex PCR; TCRdb keeps only in-frame clonotypes and omits some of them. The data show about 160,000 clones, approximately 80% seen once. Between the trimmed V and J ends, which lost 3 bases and 2 bases, there was a span of 11 bases. This CDR3 comprises 14 residues. CDR1 SGHRS and CDR2 YFSETQ come from the germline V gene. The V gene is TRBV5-1, the J gene TRBJ1-2, with TRBD1 as a possible D gene (6 bases). This clonotype was sampled from a male donor in good health and CMV-seronegative. Specimen: PBMCs. CDR3 nucleotides: TGCGCCAGCAGCTCATCAGGGGTGAACTATGGCTACACCTTC. This translates into CASSSSGVNYGYTF.